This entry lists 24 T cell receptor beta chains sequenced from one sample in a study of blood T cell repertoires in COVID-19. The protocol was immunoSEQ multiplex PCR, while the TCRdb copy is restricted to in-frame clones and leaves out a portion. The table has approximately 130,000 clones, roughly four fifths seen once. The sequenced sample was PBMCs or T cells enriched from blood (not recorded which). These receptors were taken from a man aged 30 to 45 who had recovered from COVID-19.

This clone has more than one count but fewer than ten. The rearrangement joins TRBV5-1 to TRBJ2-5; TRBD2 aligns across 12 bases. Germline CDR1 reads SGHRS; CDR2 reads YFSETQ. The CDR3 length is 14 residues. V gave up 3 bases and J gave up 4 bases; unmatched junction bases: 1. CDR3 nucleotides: TGCGCCAGCAGCTCTAGCGGGAGGGGAGAGACCCAGTACTTC. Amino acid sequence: CASSSSGRGETQYF.

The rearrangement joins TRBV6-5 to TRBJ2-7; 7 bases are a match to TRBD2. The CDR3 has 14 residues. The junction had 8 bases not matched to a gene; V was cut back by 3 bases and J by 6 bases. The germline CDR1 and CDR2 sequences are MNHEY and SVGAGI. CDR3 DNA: TGTGCCAGCAGTTATGGGCGGGAGCGGGGCGAGCAGTACTTC. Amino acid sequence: CASSYGRERGEQYF.

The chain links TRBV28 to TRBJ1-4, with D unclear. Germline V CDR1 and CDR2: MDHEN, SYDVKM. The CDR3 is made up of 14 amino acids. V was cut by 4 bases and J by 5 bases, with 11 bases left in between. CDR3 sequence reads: CASSSGSVNEKLFF. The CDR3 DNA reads TGTGCCAGCAGTTCGGGGAGTGTAAATGAAAAACTGTTTTTT.

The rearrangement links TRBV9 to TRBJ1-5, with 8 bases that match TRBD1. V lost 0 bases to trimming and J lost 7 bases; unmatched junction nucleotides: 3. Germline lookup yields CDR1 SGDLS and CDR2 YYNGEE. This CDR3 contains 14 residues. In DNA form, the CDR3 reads TGTGCCAGCAGCGTAGCAGGGGGCGGACAGCCCCAGCATTTT. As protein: CASSVAGGGQPQHF.

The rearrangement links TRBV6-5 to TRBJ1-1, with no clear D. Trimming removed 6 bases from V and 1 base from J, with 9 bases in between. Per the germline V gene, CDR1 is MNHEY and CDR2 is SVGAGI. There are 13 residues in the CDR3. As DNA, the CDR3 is TGTGCCAGCAGGGAGTTGTGGAACACTGAAGCTTTCTTT. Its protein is CASRELWNTEAFF.

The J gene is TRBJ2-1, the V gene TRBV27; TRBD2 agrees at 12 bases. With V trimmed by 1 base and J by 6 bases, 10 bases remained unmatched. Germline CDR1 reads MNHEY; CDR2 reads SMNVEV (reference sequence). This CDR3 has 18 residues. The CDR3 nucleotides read TGTGCCAGCAGTTTATTCCTAGCGGGAGGGCCTTCCCTCAATGAGCAGTTCTTC. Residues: CASSLFLAGGPSLNEQFF.

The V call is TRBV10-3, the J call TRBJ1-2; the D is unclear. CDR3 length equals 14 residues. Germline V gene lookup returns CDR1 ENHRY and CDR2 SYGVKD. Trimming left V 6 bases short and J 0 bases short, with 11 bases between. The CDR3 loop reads CAIRAGKANYGYTF. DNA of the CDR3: TGTGCCATCAGAGCGGGGAAAGCTAACTATGGCTACACCTTC.

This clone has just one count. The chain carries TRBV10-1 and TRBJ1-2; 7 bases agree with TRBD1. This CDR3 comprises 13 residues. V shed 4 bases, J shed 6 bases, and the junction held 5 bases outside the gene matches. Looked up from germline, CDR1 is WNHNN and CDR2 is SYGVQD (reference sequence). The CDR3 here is CASSVDRVHGYTF. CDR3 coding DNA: TGCGCCAGCAGTGTCGACAGGGTCCATGGCTACACCTTC.

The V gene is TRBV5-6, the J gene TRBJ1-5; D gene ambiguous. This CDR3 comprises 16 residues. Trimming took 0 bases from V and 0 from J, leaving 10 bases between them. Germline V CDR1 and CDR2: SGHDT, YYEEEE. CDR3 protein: CASSLGSGYSNQPQHF. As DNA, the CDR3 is TGTGCCAGCAGCTTGGGGTCAGGATATAGCAATCAGCCCCAGCATTTT.

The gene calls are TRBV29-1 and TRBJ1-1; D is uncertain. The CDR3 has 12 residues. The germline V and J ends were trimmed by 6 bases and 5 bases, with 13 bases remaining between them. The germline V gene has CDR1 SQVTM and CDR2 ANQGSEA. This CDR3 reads CSVGPRGTEAFF. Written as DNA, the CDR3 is TGCAGCGTCGGGCCCAGAGGGACTGAAGCTTTCTTT.

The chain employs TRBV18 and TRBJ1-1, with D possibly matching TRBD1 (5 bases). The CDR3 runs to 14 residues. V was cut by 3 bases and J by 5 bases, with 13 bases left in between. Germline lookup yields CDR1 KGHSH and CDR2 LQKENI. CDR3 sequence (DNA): TGTGCCAGCTCACCCCCCGGGGGAGTTACTGAAGCTTTCTTT. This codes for CASSPPGGVTEAFF.

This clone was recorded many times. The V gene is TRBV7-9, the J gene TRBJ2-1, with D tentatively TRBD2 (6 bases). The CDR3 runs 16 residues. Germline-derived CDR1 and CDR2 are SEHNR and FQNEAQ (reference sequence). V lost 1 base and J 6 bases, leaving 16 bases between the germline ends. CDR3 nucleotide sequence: TGTGCCAGCAGCTTAGATGGGGGGTTTTTTGCCAATGAGCAGTTCTTC. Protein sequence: CASSLDGGFFANEQFF.

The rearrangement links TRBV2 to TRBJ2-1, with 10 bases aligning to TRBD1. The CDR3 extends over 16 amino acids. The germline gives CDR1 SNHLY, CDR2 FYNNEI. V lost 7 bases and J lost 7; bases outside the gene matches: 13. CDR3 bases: TGTGCCAGCAAACCCCTATTGACAGGGGGCGGGAATGAGCAGTTCTTC. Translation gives CASKPLLTGGGNEQFF.

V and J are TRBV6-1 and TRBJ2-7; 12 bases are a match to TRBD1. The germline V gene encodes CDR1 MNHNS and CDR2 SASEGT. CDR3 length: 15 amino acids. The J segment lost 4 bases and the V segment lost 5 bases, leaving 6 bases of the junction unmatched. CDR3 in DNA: TGTGCCAGCAGTTGGGGACAGGGGGCGAGGTACGAGCAGTACGTC. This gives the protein CASSWGQGARYEQYV.

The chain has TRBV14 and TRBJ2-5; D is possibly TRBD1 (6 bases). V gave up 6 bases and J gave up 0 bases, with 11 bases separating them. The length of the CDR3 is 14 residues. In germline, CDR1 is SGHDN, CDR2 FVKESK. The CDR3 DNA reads TGTGCCAGCAGAAAACAGGGTTACCAAGAGACCCAGTACTTC. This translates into CASRKQGYQETQYF.

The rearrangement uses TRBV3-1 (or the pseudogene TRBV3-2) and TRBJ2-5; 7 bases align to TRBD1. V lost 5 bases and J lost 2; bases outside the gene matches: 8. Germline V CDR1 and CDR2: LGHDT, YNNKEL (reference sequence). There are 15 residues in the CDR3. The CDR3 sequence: CASSYDRVGQETQYF. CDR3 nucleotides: TGTGCCAGCAGCTATGACAGGGTGGGGCAAGAGACCCAGTACTTC.

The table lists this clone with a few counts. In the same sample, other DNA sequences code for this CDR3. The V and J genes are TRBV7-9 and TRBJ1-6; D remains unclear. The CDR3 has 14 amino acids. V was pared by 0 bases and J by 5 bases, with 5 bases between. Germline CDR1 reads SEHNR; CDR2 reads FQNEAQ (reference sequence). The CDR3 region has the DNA TGTGCCAGCAGCTTAGCTCAGAATAATTCACCCCTCCACTTT. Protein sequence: CASSLAQNNSPLHF. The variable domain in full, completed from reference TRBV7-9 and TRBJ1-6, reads DTGVSQNPRHKITKRGQNVTFRCDPISEHNRLYWYRQTLGQGPEFLTYFQNEAQLEKSRLLSDRFSAERPKGSFSTLEIQRTEQGDSAMYLCASSLAQNNSPLHFGNGTRLTVT.

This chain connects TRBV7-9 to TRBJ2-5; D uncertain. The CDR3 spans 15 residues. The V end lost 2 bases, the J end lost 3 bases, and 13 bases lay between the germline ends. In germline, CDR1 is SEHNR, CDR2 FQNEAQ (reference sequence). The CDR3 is CASSLFLRLEETQYF. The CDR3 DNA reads TGTGCCAGCAGCTTATTTTTGCGGCTAGAAGAGACCCAGTACTTC. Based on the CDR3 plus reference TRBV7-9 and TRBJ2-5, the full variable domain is DTGVSQNPRHKITKRGQNVTFRCDPISEHNRLYWYRQTLGQGPEFLTYFQNEAQLEKSRLLSDRFSAERPKGSFSTLEIQRTEQGDSAMYLCASSLFLRLEETQYFGPGTRLLVL.

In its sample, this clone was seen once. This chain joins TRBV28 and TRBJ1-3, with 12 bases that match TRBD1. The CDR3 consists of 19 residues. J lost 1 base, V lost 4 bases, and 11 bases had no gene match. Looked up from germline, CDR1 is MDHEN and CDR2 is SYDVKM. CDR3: CASSSGTGGSHGSGNTIYF. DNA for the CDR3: TGTGCCAGCAGTTCCGGGACAGGGGGCTCTCATGGATCTGGAAACACCATATATTTT.

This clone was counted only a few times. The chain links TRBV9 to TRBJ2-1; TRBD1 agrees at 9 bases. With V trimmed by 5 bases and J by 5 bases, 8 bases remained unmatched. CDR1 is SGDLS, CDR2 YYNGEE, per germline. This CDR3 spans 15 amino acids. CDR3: CASREPGQGNNEQFF. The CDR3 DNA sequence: TGTGCCAGCAGGGAGCCGGGACAGGGTAACAATGAGCAGTTCTTC. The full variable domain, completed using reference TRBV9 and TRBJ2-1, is DSGVTQTPKHLITATGQRVTLRCSPRSGDLSVYWYQQSLDQGLQFLIQYYNGEERAKGNILERFSAQQFPDLHSELNLSSLELGDSALYFCASREPGQGNNEQFFGPGTRLTVL.

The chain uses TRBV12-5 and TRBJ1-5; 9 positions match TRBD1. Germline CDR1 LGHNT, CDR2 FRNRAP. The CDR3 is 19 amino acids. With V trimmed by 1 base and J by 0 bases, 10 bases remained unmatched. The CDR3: CASGLATGTGIVSNQPQHF. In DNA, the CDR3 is TGTGCTAGTGGTTTGGCCACTGGGACAGGGATCGTTAGCAATCAGCCCCAGCATTTT.

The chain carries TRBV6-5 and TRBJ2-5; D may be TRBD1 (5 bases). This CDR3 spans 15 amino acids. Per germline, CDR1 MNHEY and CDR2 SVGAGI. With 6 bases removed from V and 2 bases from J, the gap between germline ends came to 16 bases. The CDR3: CASRSVGQLQETQYF. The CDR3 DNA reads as TGTGCCAGCAGGTCCGTCGGACAACTACAAGAGACCCAGTACTTC.

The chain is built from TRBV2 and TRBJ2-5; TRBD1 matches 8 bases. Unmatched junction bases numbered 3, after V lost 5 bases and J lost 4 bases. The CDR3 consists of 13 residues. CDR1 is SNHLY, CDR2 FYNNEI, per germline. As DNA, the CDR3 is TGTGCCAGCAGTACGGACAGGGCAGAGACCCAGTACTTC. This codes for CASSTDRAETQYF.

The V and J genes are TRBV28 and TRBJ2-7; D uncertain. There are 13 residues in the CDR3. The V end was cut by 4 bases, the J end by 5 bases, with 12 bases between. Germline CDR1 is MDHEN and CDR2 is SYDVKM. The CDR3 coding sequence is TGTGCCAGCAGTTCCCCGCAAGCCCACGAGCAGTACTTC. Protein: CASSSPQAHEQYF. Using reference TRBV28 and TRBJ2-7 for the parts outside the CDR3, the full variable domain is DVKVTQSSRYLVKRTGEKVFLECVQDMDHENMFWYRQDPGLGLRLIYFSYDVKMKEKGDIPEGYSVSREKKERFSLILESASTNQTSMYLCASSSPQAHEQYFGPGTRLTVT.